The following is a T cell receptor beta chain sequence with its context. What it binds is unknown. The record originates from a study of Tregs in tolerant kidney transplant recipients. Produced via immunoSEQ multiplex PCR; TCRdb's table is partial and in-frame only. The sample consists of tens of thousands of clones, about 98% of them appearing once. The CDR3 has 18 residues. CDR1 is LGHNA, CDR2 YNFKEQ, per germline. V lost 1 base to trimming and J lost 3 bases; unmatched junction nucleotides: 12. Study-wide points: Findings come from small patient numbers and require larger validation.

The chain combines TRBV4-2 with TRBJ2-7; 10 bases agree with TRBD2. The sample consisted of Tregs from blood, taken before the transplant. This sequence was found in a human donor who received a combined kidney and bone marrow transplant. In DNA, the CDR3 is TGTGCCAGCAGCCAAGCCATAGGCGGGACTAGCGTTAGCTACGAGCAGTACTTC. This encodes CASSQAIGGTSVSYEQYF.